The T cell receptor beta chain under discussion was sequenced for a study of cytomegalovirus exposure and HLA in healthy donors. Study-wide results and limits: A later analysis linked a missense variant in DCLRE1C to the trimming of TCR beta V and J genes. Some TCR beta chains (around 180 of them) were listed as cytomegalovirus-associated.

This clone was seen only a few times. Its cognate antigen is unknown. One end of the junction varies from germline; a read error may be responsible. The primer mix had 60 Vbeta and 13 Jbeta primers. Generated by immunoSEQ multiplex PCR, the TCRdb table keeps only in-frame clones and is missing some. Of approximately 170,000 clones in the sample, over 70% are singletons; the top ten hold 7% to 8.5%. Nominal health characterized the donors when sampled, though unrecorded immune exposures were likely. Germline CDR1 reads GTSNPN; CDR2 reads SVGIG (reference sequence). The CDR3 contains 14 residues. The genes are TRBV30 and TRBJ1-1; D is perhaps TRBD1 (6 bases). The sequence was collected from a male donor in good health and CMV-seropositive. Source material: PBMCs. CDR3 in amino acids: CARRIRLGAKRAFF. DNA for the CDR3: TGTGCCCGGAGGATACGTCTGGGGGCGAAGCGAGCTTTCTTT.